One sample yielded the 7 T cell receptor beta chains listed below, sequenced in a study of blood T cell repertoires in COVID-19. The data were produced by immunoSEQ multiplex PCR, yet TCRdb's version contains in-frame clones alone and is incomplete. Of 150,000 to 200,000 clones in the sample, about 88% were seen once. The specimen sequenced was PBMCs or T cells enriched from blood (not recorded which). Every receptor here comes from a woman aged 18 to 35 who had recovered from COVID-19.

The V call is TRBV5-5, the J call TRBJ2-3; 10 bases are a match to TRBD2. CDR1 and CDR2 from the germline V gene are SGHKS and YYEKEE (reference sequence). J gave up 6 bases and V 0 bases, and 7 bases lay outside the gene matches. The CDR3 has 16 residues. The chain's CDR3 is CASSLDPAGGTDTQYF. Here the CDR3 DNA reads TGTGCCAGCAGCTTGGATCCAGCGGGAGGGACCGATACGCAGTATTTT. Supplemented by reference TRBV5-5 and TRBJ2-3, the full variable domain reads DAGVTQSPTHLIKTRGQQVTLRCSPISGHKSVSWYQQVLGQGPQFIFQYYEKEERGRGNFPDRFSARQFPNYSSELNVNALLLGDSALYLCASSLDPAGGTDTQYFGPGTRLTVL.

This sequence joins TRBV2 and TRBJ1-5; 11 bases line up with TRBD1. The CDR3 length is 15 residues. The germline CDR1 and CDR2 sequences are SNHLY and FYNNEI. The trim removed 8 bases at V and 0 bases at J, leaving 3 bases unmatched. CDR3 bases: TGTGCCAGCCAGGGACAGGGGGTTAGCAATCAGCCCCAGCATTTT. Its translation is CASQGQGVSNQPQHF.

The chain carries TRBV28 and TRBJ1-2, with 7 bases that match TRBD1. The V and J ends lost 6 bases and 4 bases, in that order; junction bases with no gene match: 8. This CDR3 contains 14 residues. The germline gives CDR1 MDHEN, CDR2 SYDVKM. Here the CDR3 reads CASRTGALVYGYTF. CDR3 sequence (DNA): TGTGCCAGCAGAACAGGGGCCCTAGTCTATGGCTACACCTTC.

This rearrangement joins TRBV2 to TRBJ1-3; TRBD1 is a possible D gene (5 bases). CDR1 and CDR2 from the germline V gene are SNHLY and FYNNEI. The V gene lost 2 bases and the J gene lost 0 bases, with 8 bases spanning the gap. The CDR3 is made up of 15 amino acids. The CDR3 here is CASSEQGPSGNTIYF. Written as DNA, the CDR3 is TGTGCCAGCAGTGAACAGGGTCCCTCTGGAAACACCATATATTTT.

The chain links TRBV7-9 to TRBJ1-6; the match to TRBD1 covers 7 bases. Trimming at V came to 5 bases and at J to 3 bases, leaving 4 bases not matched to a gene. The CDR3 covers 15 residues. CDR1 and CDR2 (germline): SEHNR, FQNEAQ (reference sequence). The DNA of the CDR3 is TGTGCCAGCAGCGCCGGACAGGACTATAATTCACCCCTCCACTTT. Its translation is CASSAGQDYNSPLHF.

The V and J genes are TRBV4-1 and TRBJ2-1; D not certain. The CDR3 has 11 amino acids. The V end lost 1 base, the J end lost 8 bases, and 3 bases lay between the germline ends. The V gene's germline CDR1 is MGHRA and CDR2 YSYEKL. The CDR3 loop reads CASSQVDEQFF. CDR3 DNA: TGCGCCAGCAGCCAAGTAGATGAGCAGTTCTTC.

This chain uses TRBV19 with TRBJ1-2; a weak D match, TRBD1 (6 bases). CDR1 is LNHDA, CDR2 SQIVND, per germline (reference sequence). This CDR3 spans 15 amino acids. The V end was cut by 5 bases, the J end by 0 bases, with 13 bases between. CDR3 sequence reads: CASSWGQGANYGYTF. The CDR3 DNA reads TGTGCCAGTAGTTGGGGACAAGGAGCTAACTATGGCTACACCTTC. Full variable domain (outside the CDR3, taken from reference TRBV19 and TRBJ1-2): DGGITQSPKYLFRKEGQNVTLSCEQNLNHDAMYWYRQDPGQGLRLIYYSQIVNDFQKGDIAEGYSVSREKKESFPLTVTSAQKNPTAFYLCASSWGQGANYGYTFGSGTRLTVV.